This TCR beta chain was recovered during a study of untreated major depressive disorder. Sequenced by immunoSEQ multiplex PCR; TCRdb stores in-frame clones only, minus some. The sample records 21,000 or so clones, about 93% being singletons. CDR1 SQVTM and CDR2 ANQGSEA come from the germline V gene. V dropped 4 bases and J dropped 0; count of bases not matched to a gene: 9. The CDR3 is 15 amino acids. Specimen: CD4+ T cells from PBMCs. The sequence came from a man aged 25-40 years in good health. The chain couples TRBV29-1 to TRBJ2-7; 7 bases agree with TRBD1. The CDR3 DNA reads as TGCAGCGTTGCAATTAGGGGGCCCCCCTCCTACGAGCAGTACTTC. Translation: CSVAIRGPPSYEQYF.